This TCR beta chain appears in the sequencing data of a study of T cell responses to AZD1222 COVID-19 vaccine. Findings and limits, study-wide: Baseline seropositivity characterized only a handful of AZD1222 recipients. Among the donors, most were white British and more were female, and clonal diversity was possibly underestimated. Spike was spanned by vaccine-associated CD4 TCRs, with dominance at 160-218 and 743-854.

As for this clone: What it binds is unknown.

Clones were read by immunoSEQ multiplex PCR, and TCRdb kept only the in-frame ones, dropping some. This sample has 200,000 or so clones; about nine tenths occur once, and the top ten carry around 5.8%. Sequencing used peripheral blood, obtained on day 0 of AZD1222 vaccination. The sequence derives from an adult in good health.

This CDR3 is CASSLVGNEQYF. CDR3 in DNA: TGTGCCAGCAGCTTAGTTGGGAACGAGCAGTACTTC. This chain links TRBV13 with TRBJ2-7; D remains ambiguous. Germline CDR1 PRHDT, CDR2 FYEKMQ (reference sequence). The CDR3 spans 12 residues. Trimming cost V 1 base and J 5 bases, with 6 bases left between them.